The sequence of this T cell receptor beta chain was determined in a study of T cells after yellow fever vaccination. Concerning this clonotype: At one end, the junction sequence differs from germline, possibly due to a read error.

Germline CDR1 MNHEY, CDR2 SVGAGI. This CDR3 is built from 15 residues. One entry per CDR3 protein, called by TCRdb with MiXCR from the 5' RACE reads. Of 400,000 to 650,000 distinct CDR3 sequences in the sample, around a fifth were seen once. The sequence came from a man between 18 and 29 years old who received the YFV17D yellow fever vaccine. The sequencing here drew on PBMCs, taken about 20 days after the first yellow fever vaccination. V usage is TRBV6-5 and J usage is TRBJ2-1; the D is unclear. CDR3 DNA: TGTGCCTGCAGTTACTCGATGGGATCCTACAATGAGCAGTTCTTC. Its translation is CACSYSMGSYNEQFF.